Below, 32 T cell receptor beta chains from the same sample are listed, as sequenced in a study of long-term antiretroviral therapy in people with HIV. Assay version v3.0 of immunoSEQ was used, and it was run at survey level. The data were produced by immunoSEQ multiplex PCR, yet TCRdb's version contains in-frame clones alone and is incomplete. The sample carries roughly 17,000 clones, 85% recorded once. The input for sequencing was unsorted PBMCs, taken 0.5 years after starting antiretroviral therapy. The receptors here all came from a woman in her 40s with HIV.

The J gene is TRBJ2-7, the V gene TRBV5-1; 12 bases line up with TRBD1. Losses at the gene ends were 4 bases for V and 6 bases for J; bases not matched to a gene: 5. This CDR3 is built from 14 residues. The V gene's germline CDR1 is SGHRS and CDR2 YFSETQ. The CDR3 is CASSGGQGAIEQYF. In nucleotides, the CDR3 is TGCGCCAGCAGCGGGGGACAGGGGGCCATCGAGCAGTACTTC. Full variable domain (missing parts from reference TRBV5-1 and TRBJ2-7): KAGVTQTPRYLIKTRGQQVTLSCSPISGHRSVSWYQQTPGQGLQFLFEYFSETQRNKGNFPGRFSGRQFSNSRSEMNVSTLELGDSALYLCASSGGQGAIEQYFGPGTRLTVT.

Turning to this clone: Relative to the germline gene, one junction end is altered; a read error may explain this. This rearrangement joins TRBV6-5 to TRBJ1-5, with D unclear. CDR3 length: 13 amino acids. Germline V gives CDR1 MNHEY, CDR2 SVGAGI. The CDR3 region has the DNA TGTGCCAACAGTTACTCGGGGAATCAGCCCCAGCATTTT. It codes for CANSYSGNQPQHF.

The CDR3 loop reads CASSYSGFSYTF. CDR3 bases: TGTGCCAGCAGTTACTCAGGGTTTAGCTACACCTTC. The chain combines TRBV28 with TRBJ1-2; a possible D gene is TRBD1 (5 bases). Trimming cost V 4 bases and J 9 bases, with 12 bases left between them. This CDR3 is 12 amino acids long. The V gene's germline CDR1 is MDHEN and CDR2 SYDVKM.

This chain joins TRBV6-5 and TRBJ1-1, with D uncertain. This CDR3 region has 13 residues. In germline, CDR1 is MNHEY, CDR2 SVGAGI. V lost 2 bases, J lost 3 bases, and 7 bases lay in between. Here the CDR3 reads CASSYMDDTEAFF. The CDR3 DNA reads as TGTGCCAGCAGTTACATGGATGACACTGAAGCTTTCTTT.

The rearrangement links TRBV29-1 to TRBJ2-7, with D tentatively TRBD2 (5 bases). The CDR3 has 14 amino acids. With 0 bases removed from V and 2 bases from J, the gap between germline ends came to 11 bases. CDR1 SQVTM and CDR2 ANQGSEA come from the germline V gene. The DNA for the CDR3 is TGCAGCGTTGAAGATCACAGCGGAGCCTACGAGCAGTACTTC. Its translation is CSVEDHSGAYEQYF.

J is TRBJ1-1 and V is TRBV19; D gene unclear. The CDR3 covers 13 residues. The V gene's germline CDR1 is LNHDA and CDR2 SQIVND (reference sequence). V was pared by 2 bases and J by 1 base, with 5 bases between. The CDR3 sequence is CASSIPENTEAFF. The CDR3 DNA reads TGTGCCAGTAGTATACCGGAGAACACTGAAGCTTTCTTT.

CDR3 coding DNA: TGTGCCTCCTCAACAGGGGGCGTCACTGAAGCTTTCTTT. Translating it yields CASSTGGVTEAFF. This rearrangement joins TRBV19 to TRBJ1-1; TRBD1 agrees at 9 bases. J gave up 4 bases and V 11 bases, and 8 bases lay outside the gene matches. There are 13 residues in the CDR3. The germline V gene encodes CDR1 LNHDA and CDR2 SQIVND (reference sequence).

CDR3 loop: CASSPVPSNQPQHF. DNA of the CDR3: TGTGCCAGCAGCCCAGTGCCTAGCAATCAGCCCCAGCATTTT. V is TRBV27 and J is TRBJ1-5, with D uncertain. CDR3 length equals 14 residues. Trimming pared 6 bases from V and 0 bases from J, leaving 9 bases between. Germline CDR1 MNHEY, CDR2 SMNVEV (reference sequence).

V usage is TRBV19 and J usage is TRBJ2-2; no firm D call. V gave up 0 bases and J gave up 6 bases, with 11 bases separating them. The CDR3 has 15 amino acids. CDR1 and CDR2 from the germline V gene are LNHDA and SQIVND (reference sequence). CDR3 in DNA: TGTGCCAGTAGTATAGATCTATTAAGGGCCGGGGAGCTGTTTTTT. It encodes CASSIDLLRAGELFF.

With regard to this clone: Other DNA sequences in this sample translate to the same CDR3. The J gene is TRBJ1-2, the V gene TRBV9; D is uncertain. CDR1 SGDLS and CDR2 YYNGEE come from the germline V gene. V lost 0 bases and J 8 bases, leaving 5 bases between the germline ends. The CDR3 runs 11 residues. The DNA for the CDR3 is TGTGCCAGCAGCGTAGGGCACGGCTACACCTTC. This translates into CASSVGHGYTF.

The chain is built from TRBV18 and TRBJ2-1; the match to TRBD1 covers 7 bases. Germline V gives CDR1 KGHSH, CDR2 LQKENI. The CDR3 runs 14 residues. V dropped 3 bases and J dropped 7; count of bases not matched to a gene: 6. CDR3 sequence (DNA): TGTGCCAGCTCACCGTTATCAGGGGGAAATGAGCAGTTCTTC. It encodes CASSPLSGGNEQFF.

This sequence joins TRBV13 and TRBJ2-5; D possibly matches TRBD1 or TRBD2 (5 bases each). The CDR3 is 14 amino acids. The germline V and J ends were trimmed by 5 bases and 1 base, with 11 bases remaining between them. CDR1 PRHDT and CDR2 FYEKMQ come from the germline V gene (reference sequence). The CDR3 nucleotides are TGTGCCAGCAGCCTGTTTGGGGGCCAAGAGACCCAGTACTTC. Translation gives CASSLFGGQETQYF.

The chain has TRBV7-3 and TRBJ2-3; 7 nucleotides match TRBD2. This CDR3 is 16 amino acids long. CDR1 is SGHTA and CDR2 is FQGTGA in the germline V gene. Trimming cost V 4 bases and J 2 bases; bases outside gene matches: 9. Here the CDR3 reads CASSSQVAGVTDTQYF. CDR3 in DNA: TGTGCCAGCAGCTCTCAGGTGGCGGGAGTCACAGATACGCAGTATTTT.

V usage is TRBV6-6 and J usage is TRBJ1-4; D is unclear. CDR3 length: 13 residues. V was shortened by 5 bases and J by 8 bases, with 12 bases between the two germline ends. Looked up from germline, CDR1 is MNHNY and CDR2 is SVGAGI (reference sequence). Here the CDR3 DNA reads TGTGCCAGCAGTCCGCTAGGTGAAGAAAAACTGTTTTTT. Protein: CASSPLGEEKLFF.

This rearrangement joins TRBV4-3 to TRBJ2-2; D is undetermined. This CDR3 comprises 13 residues. Germline CDR1 LGHNA, CDR2 YSLEER. V was pared by 0 bases and J by 7 bases, with 6 bases between. The CDR3 loop reads CASSQDGFGELFF. The CDR3 nucleotides are TGCGCCAGCAGCCAAGATGGCTTCGGGGAGCTGTTTTTT.

This clone came up once. The V and J genes are TRBV18 and TRBJ1-2; no clear D gene. The CDR3 has 14 amino acids. The germline gives CDR1 KGHSH, CDR2 LQKENI. Trimming cost V 3 bases and J 2 bases, with 10 bases left between them. The CDR3 loop is CASSPGSANYGYTF. The CDR3, as DNA: TGTGCCAGCTCACCGGGCAGCGCAAACTATGGCTACACCTTC.

For the CDR3, the DNA is TGTGCCACCAGCAGAGATGCTCGAGGGACTAGCGGGAAGGATACGCAGTATTTT. Amino acid sequence: CATSRDARGTSGKDTQYF. The V call is TRBV15, the J call TRBJ2-3; 13 positions match TRBD2. Germline lookup yields CDR1 LNHNV and CDR2 YYDKDF (reference sequence). The CDR3 loop spans 18 amino acids. The V and J ends lost 0 bases and 6 bases, in that order; junction bases with no gene match: 9. The full variable domain, with the rest looked up from reference TRBV15 and TRBJ2-3, is DAMVIQNPRYQVTQFGKPVTLSCSQTLNHNVMYWYQQKSSQAPKLLFHYYDKDFNNEADTPDNFQSRRPNTSFCFLDIRSPGLGDTAMYLCATSRDARGTSGKDTQYFGPGTRLTVL.

The chain combines TRBV9 with TRBJ2-7; 7 positions agree with TRBD2. The V and J ends lost 3 bases and 0 bases, in that order; junction bases with no gene match: 9. Germline CDR1 SGDLS, CDR2 YYNGEE. This CDR3 spans 16 amino acids. The CDR3 coding sequence is TGTGCCAGCAGCGCCGTCGCTAGCGGCGGCTCCTACGAGCAGTACTTC. It translates to CASSAVASGGSYEQYF.

The chain uses TRBV7-3 and TRBJ2-5; no reliable D call. Trimming took 0 bases from V and 5 from J, leaving 7 bases between them. The CDR3 consists of 13 residues. CDR1 SGHTA and CDR2 FQGTGA come from the germline V gene. CDR3 nucleotides: TGTGCCAGCAGCTTAACGGTGGGTGAGACCCAGTACTTC. Its translation: CASSLTVGETQYF.

The chain combines TRBV27 with TRBJ2-1; 9 nucleotides agree with TRBD1. CDR1 is MNHEY and CDR2 is SMNVEV in the germline V gene (reference sequence). J gave up 4 bases and V 6 bases, and 7 bases lay outside the gene matches. CDR3 size: 15 residues. The CDR3 region is CASRQGQGRYNEQFF. The DNA of the CDR3 is TGTGCCAGCAGGCAGGGACAGGGCAGGTACAATGAGCAGTTCTTC.

The chain's CDR3 is CASSLGQGRQPQHF. CDR3 coding DNA: TGTGCCAGCAGCTTAGGACAGGGAAGACAGCCCCAGCATTTT. The V call is TRBV5-6, the J call TRBJ1-5; TRBD1 agrees at 8 bases. Per the germline V gene, CDR1 is SGHDT and CDR2 is YYEEEE. The J segment lost 7 bases and the V segment lost 2 bases, leaving 5 bases of the junction unmatched. The CDR3 sequence is 14 residues long.

The chain recombines TRBV7-2 with TRBJ2-7; 10 bases match TRBD2. The CDR3 contains 14 residues. With V trimmed by 3 bases and J by 3 bases, 2 bases remained unmatched. Germline V gene data show CDR1 as SGHTA and CDR2 as FQGNSA. The DNA for the CDR3 is TGTGCCAGCAGCTTCGGGACTAGCGTCTACGAGCAGTACTTC. It encodes CASSFGTSVYEQYF.

The chain recombines TRBV27 with TRBJ1-3; D not certain. Trimming cost V 1 base and J 3 bases, with 13 bases left between them. Germline V gene sequence: CDR1 MNHEY, CDR2 SMNVEV (reference sequence). The CDR3 contains 16 residues. CDR3 region: CASSLYGSGVGNTIYF. CDR3 DNA: TGTGCCAGCAGTTTATACGGCAGCGGAGTTGGAAACACCATATATTTT.

This rearrangement joins TRBV14 to TRBJ2-5, with D possibly TRBD2 on 5 matching bases. Germline values: CDR1 SGHDN, CDR2 FVKESK. The CDR3 covers 14 residues. Trimming left V 1 base short and J 4 bases short, with 10 bases between. The CDR3 nucleotides are TGTGCCAGCAGCCAAGGTATAGGAGGAGAGACCCAGTACTTC. Encoded protein: CASSQGIGGETQYF.

The V gene is TRBV5-4, the J gene TRBJ2-1; D not certain. This CDR3 spans 13 amino acids. V was clipped by 5 bases and J by 6 bases, with 12 bases between them. CDR1 is SGHNT and CDR2 is YYREEE in the germline V gene (reference sequence). CDR3: CASSPDVANEQFF. The DNA of the CDR3 is TGTGCCAGCAGTCCGGACGTCGCCAATGAGCAGTTCTTC.

In this sample, this clone turned up once. The V gene is TRBV7-2, the J gene TRBJ2-3, with D maybe TRBD1 (5 bases). Germline CDR1 is SGHTA and CDR2 is FQGNSA. The CDR3 length is 13 residues. Trimming shortened V by 4 bases and J by 4 bases, and 9 bases separated the two germline ends. Here the CDR3 DNA reads TGTGCCAGCAGCTCCCAAGGGGCAGATACGCAGTATTTT. It specifies CASSSQGADTQYF.

The table lists this clone with a count of one. The CDR3 sequence is CASSLVQGSYEQYF. CDR3 nucleotides: TGTGCCAGCTCACTCGTACAGGGATCCTACGAGCAGTACTTC. This sequence joins TRBV18 and TRBJ2-7, with D perhaps TRBD1 (6 bases). There are 14 residues in the CDR3. V lost 4 bases and J 1 base, leaving 11 bases between the germline ends. Per germline, CDR1 KGHSH and CDR2 LQKENI.

V usage is TRBV29-1 and J usage is TRBJ2-1; D is uncertain. CDR3 length equals 10 residues. Germline V CDR1 and CDR2: SQVTM, ANQGSEA. V lost 7 bases and J 6 bases, leaving 7 bases between the germline ends. The DNA for the CDR3 is TGCAGCGCTGGAGCCAATGAGCAGTTCTTC. Protein product: CSAGANEQFF.

The rearrangement uses TRBV5-8 and TRBJ2-7; D gene unclear. The CDR3 has 10 residues. Germline V gene data show CDR1 as SGHTS and CDR2 as YDEGEE. V lost 2 bases and J 3 bases, leaving 0 bases between the germline ends. The CDR3 DNA reads as TGTGCCAGCAGCTTCTACGAGCAGTACTTC. As protein: CASSFYEQYF.

The chain couples TRBV4-1 to TRBJ2-2; 13 nucleotides match TRBD2. J gave up 5 bases and V 4 bases, and 7 bases lay outside the gene matches. Per the germline V gene, CDR1 is MGHRA and CDR2 is YSYEKL. CDR3 size: 17 residues. As DNA, the CDR3 is TGCGCCAGCAGCCGTGGACTAGCGGGAGTGGGAACCGGGGAGCTGTTTTTT. Amino acid sequence: CASSRGLAGVGTGELFF.

This clone was observed a single time. The chain is built from TRBV14 and TRBJ2-7, with D hard to call. CDR1 is SGHDN and CDR2 is FVKESK in the germline V gene. V lost 0 bases and J lost 2, with 8 bases in between. The CDR3 runs to 14 residues. The CDR3 DNA sequence: TGTGCCAGCAGCCAAGAAGTCGGCGCCTACGAGCAGTACTTC. Amino acids: CASSQEVGAYEQYF.

The rearrangement links TRBV6-5 to TRBJ2-7; D remains ambiguous. Looked up from germline, CDR1 is MNHEY and CDR2 is SVGAGI. This CDR3 is built from 12 residues. The V end was cut by 6 bases, the J end by 2 bases, with 8 bases between. DNA for the CDR3: TGTGCCAGCAGCGACGAAACCTACGAGCAGTACTTC. It yields the protein CASSDETYEQYF.